The present entry profiles one TCR beta chain with its context. The entry originates in a study of control samples from healthy donors and cancer patients. Profiled with immunoSEQ multiplex PCR; TCRdb holds only in-frame clones, not every one. The table records some 150,000 clones, less than 95% of them present only once. Germline V gene sequence: CDR1 SGDLS, CDR2 YYNGEE. This CDR3 region has 15 residues. V lost 4 bases and J lost 5, with 19 bases in between. This receptor was taken from a young man in good health. Material: blood. The chain recombines TRBV9 with TRBJ2-7, with D uncertain. The CDR3 sequence is CASSKNPGSLNEQYF. The CDR3 DNA is TGTGCCAGCAGCAAAAATCCCGGTAGCCTTAACGAGCAGTACTTC.